The clone carrying this TCR beta chain has just one count. Its specificity is unknown. Profiling relied on immunoSEQ multiplex PCR, and the TCRdb table lists in-frame clones only, not all of them. The repertoire holds around 64,000 clones, with over 80% as singletons. This sample stems from a study of OX40 agonist ivuxolimab in advanced cancers. On the study more broadly: Given to patients was ivuxolimab, an agonistic anti-OX40 (CD134) antibody. Among those enrolled, mean age was approximately 60 years (range 23 to 79) and 70% to 85% were male.

Patients had blood sampled at baseline and again on cycle 4 day 1 and cycle 7 day 1. Study-level results: With doses of 0.1 to 3.0 mg/kg, CD4+ and CD8+ blood T cells had undergone clonal expansion by week 6.

Trimming cost V 4 bases and J 3 bases, with 7 bases left between them. The CDR3 covers 12 residues. Germline CDR1 and CDR2: MDHEN and SYDVKM. The chain uses TRBV28 and TRBJ2-7; D gene uncertain. The sequencing here drew on CD4+ or CD8+ T cells sorted from blood, taken in a trial of the OX40 agonist ivuxolimab. The sequence came from an adult with an advanced solid tumor such as melanoma, head and neck, liver or kidney cancer. This chain's CDR3 is CASSSTSYEQYF. The CDR3 nucleotides are TGTGCCAGCAGTTCGACCAGCTACGAGCAGTACTTC.